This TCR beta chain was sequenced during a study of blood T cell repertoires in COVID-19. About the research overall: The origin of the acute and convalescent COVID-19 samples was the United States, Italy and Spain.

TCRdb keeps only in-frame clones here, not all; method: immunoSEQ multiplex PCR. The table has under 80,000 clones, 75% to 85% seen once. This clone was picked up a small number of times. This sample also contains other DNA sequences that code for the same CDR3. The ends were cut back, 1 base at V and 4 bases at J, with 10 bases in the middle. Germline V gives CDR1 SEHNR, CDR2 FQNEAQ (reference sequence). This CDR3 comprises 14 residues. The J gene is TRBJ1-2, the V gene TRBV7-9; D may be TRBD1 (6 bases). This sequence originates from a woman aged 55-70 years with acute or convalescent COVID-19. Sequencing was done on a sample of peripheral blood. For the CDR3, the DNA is TGTGCCAGCAGCTTAGACAGGGCGATCTATGGCTACACCTTC. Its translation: CASSLDRAIYGYTF.